The 2 T cell receptor beta chains reported below all come from one sample, sequenced in a study of cytotoxic CD8 clonotypes in ibrutinib-treated CLL. Generated by immunoSEQ multiplex PCR, the TCRdb table keeps only in-frame clones and is missing some. The sample has 200,000 to 250,000 clones, under 75% seen once. Here the sequenced sample was PBMCs, taken after 24 months of ibrutinib treatment. The receptors come from a human donor with chronic lymphocytic leukemia.

The gene calls are TRBV4-1 and TRBJ2-1, with TRBD2 matching over 7 bases. This CDR3 has 15 amino acids. CDR1 and CDR2 from the germline V gene are MGHRA and YSYEKL. Trimming removed 7 bases from V and 8 bases from J; junction bases left unmatched: 14. The CDR3 here is CASTIEGRGYDEQFF. CDR3 coding DNA: TGCGCCAGCACCATCGAGGGGAGGGGCTATGATGAGCAGTTCTTC.

J is TRBJ2-7 and V is TRBV7-2, with 7 positions matching TRBD2. The J segment lost 7 bases and the V segment lost 6 bases, leaving 15 bases of the junction unmatched. This CDR3 has 15 amino acids. CDR1 is SGHTA, CDR2 FQGNSA, per germline. Here the CDR3 DNA reads TGTGCCAGCAGTCCAGAGGGAGGGACTTATCGGGAGCAGTACTTC. Protein sequence: CASSPEGGTYREQYF.